The T cell receptor (beta chain) described here comes from a study of T cells in Graves' hyperthyroidism and ophthalmopathy. Study-wide points: Stable hyperthyroidism was separated from ophthalmopathy by a model based on 13 V-J features. Blood also contained most expanded thyroid clonotypes above 0.001.

Using RNA transcripts as the source, TCR beta CDR3 regions were amplified. The TCR CDR3 was amplified in a first-round RT-PCR using the HTBI primer set. TCRdb recomputed calls from the multiplex PCR reads with MiXCR, one row per CDR3 protein. The sample has around 430,000 distinct CDR3 sequences; about 16% are singletons. Points on this clonotype: Antigen: not known.

CDR3 size: 15 residues. Per the germline V gene, CDR1 is SGHAT and CDR2 is FQNNGV. V lost 2 bases and J 6 bases, leaving 13 bases between the germline ends. The sequencing input was blood. The rearrangement uses TRBV11-2 and TRBJ1-4, with D perhaps matching TRBD1 (5 bases). The receptor was isolated from a woman between 25 and 40 years old with Graves' hyperthyroidism. The CDR3: CASSLWGRVDEKLFF. CDR3 coding DNA: TGTGCCAGCAGCTTATGGGGCAGGGTGGATGAAAAACTGTTTTTT.